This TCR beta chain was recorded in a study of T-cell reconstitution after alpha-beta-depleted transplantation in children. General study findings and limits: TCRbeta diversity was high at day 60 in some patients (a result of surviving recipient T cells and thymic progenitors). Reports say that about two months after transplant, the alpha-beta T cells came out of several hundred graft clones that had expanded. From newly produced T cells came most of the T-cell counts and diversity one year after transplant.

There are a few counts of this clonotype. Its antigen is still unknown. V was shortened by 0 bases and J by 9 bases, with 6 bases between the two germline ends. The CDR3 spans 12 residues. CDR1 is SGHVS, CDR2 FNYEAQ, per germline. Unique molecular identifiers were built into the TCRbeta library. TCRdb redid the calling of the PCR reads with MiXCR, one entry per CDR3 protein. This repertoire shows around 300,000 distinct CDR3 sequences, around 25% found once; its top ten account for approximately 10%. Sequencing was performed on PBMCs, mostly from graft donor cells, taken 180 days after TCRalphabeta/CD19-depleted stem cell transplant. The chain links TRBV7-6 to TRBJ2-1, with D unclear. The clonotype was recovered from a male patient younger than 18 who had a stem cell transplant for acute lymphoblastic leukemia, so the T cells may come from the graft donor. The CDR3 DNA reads TGTGCCAGCAGCTTAGCCGGGCCTGAGCAGTTCTTC. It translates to CASSLAGPEQFF.